This T cell receptor beta chain was profiled in a study of T cell changes during pregnancy in multiple sclerosis. The CDR3 runs 17 residues. V was pared by 4 bases and J by 4 bases, with 16 bases of the junction left unmatched. Germline CDR1 PRHDT, CDR2 FYEKMQ (reference sequence). The assay was immunoSEQ multiplex PCR, and TCRdb's table has in-frame clones only and misses some. The repertoire holds some 87,000 clones, with roughly 92% as singletons. The receptor was isolated from a female donor with multiple sclerosis, enrolled in a pregnancy study. The sequencing here drew on peripheral blood, taken in the first trimester of pregnancy. This sequence joins TRBV13 and TRBJ2-7; 7 nucleotides match TRBD1. The CDR3 DNA reads as TGTGCCAGCAGCTCCTTCGGACAGGCGGGTAGGGGATACGAGCAGTACTTC. Protein: CASSSFGQAGRGYEQYF.